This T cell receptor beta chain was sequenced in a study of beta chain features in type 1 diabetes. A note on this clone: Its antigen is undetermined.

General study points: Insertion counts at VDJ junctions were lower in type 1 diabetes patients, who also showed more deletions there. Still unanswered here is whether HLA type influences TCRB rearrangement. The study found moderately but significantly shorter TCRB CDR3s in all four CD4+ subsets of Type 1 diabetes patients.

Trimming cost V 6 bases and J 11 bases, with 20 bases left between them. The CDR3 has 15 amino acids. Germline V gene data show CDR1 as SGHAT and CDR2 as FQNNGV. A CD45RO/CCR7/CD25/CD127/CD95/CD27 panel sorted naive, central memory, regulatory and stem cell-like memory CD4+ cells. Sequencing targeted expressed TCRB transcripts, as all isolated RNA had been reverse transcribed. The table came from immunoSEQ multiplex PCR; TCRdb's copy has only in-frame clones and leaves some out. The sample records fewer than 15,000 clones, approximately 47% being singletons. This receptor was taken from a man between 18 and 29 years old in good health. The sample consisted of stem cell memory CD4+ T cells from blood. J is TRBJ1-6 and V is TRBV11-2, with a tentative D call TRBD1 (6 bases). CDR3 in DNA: TGTGCCAGCAGTATCGTGGTAGGGGGAAGTCCACCCCTCCACTTT. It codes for CASSIVVGGSPPLHF.